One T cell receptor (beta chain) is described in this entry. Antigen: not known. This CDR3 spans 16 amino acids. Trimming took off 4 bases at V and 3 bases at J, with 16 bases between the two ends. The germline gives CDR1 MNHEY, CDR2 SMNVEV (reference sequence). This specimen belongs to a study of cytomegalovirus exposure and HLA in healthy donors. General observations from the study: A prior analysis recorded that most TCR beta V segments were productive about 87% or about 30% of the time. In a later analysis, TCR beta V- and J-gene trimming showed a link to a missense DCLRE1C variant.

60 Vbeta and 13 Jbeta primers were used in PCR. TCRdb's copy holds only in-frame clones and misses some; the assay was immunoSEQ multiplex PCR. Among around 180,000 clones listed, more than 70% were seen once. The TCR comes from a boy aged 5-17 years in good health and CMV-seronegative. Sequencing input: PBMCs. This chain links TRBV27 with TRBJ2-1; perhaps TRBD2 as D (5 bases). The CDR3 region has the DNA TGTGCCAGCAGTTCTACCGGCCCGGGATACTACAATGAGCAGTTCTTC. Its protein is CASSSTGPGYYNEQFF.